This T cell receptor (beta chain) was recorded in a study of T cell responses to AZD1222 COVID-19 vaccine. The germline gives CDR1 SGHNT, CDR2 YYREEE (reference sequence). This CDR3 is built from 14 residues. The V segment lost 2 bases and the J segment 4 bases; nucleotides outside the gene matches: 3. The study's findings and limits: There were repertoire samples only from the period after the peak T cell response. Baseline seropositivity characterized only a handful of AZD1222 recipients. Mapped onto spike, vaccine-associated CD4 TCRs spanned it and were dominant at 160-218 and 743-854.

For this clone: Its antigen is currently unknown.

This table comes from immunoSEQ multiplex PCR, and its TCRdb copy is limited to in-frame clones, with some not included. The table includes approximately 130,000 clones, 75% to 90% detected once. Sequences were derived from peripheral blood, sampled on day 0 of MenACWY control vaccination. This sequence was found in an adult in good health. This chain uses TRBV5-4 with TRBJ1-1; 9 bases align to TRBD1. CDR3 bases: TGTGCCAGCAGCTTAACAGGGGGCGGCACTGAAGCTTTCTTT. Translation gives CASSLTGGGTEAFF.